This T cell receptor beta chain derives from a study of blood T cells in healthy people across ages. This clonotype was detected a few times. The donors, all healthy, were Caucasians living in Russia, aged roughly 6 to 95. Sample-barcoded 5' priming and a J-beta primer mix drove a second PCR of about 7 to 12 cycles. All cDNA molecules were each tagged by a template-switch adaptor with 12 random nucleotides. TCRdb called the 5' RACE reads again in MiXCR, with one record for every CDR3 protein. Of 850,000 to 1,000,000 distinct CDR3 sequences listed, roughly 50% are singletons. CDR3 length: 16 amino acids. The germline V gene encodes CDR1 SGHRS and CDR2 YFSETQ. The V and J ends lost 0 bases and 6 bases, in that order; junction bases with no gene match: 5.

Sequencing used blood. This receptor was identified in a man under 40 in good health. The rearrangement links TRBV5-1 to TRBJ2-4, with 11 bases that match TRBD2. CDR3: CASSLEASGGSNIQYF. The CDR3 DNA reads as TGCGCCAGCAGCTTGGAAGCTAGCGGGGGGTCAAACATTCAGTACTTC.